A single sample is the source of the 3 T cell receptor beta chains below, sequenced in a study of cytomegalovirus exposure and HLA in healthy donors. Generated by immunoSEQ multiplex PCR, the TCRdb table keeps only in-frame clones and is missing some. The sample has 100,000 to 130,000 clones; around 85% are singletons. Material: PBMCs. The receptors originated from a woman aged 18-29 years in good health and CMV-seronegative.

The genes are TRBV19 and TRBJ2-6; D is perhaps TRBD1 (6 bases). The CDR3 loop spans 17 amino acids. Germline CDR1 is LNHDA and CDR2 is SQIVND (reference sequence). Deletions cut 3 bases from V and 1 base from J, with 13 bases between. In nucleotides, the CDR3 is TGTGCCAGTAGTATCCATATCACAGGGTCTGGGGCCAACGTCCTGACTTTC. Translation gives CASSIHITGSGANVLTF.

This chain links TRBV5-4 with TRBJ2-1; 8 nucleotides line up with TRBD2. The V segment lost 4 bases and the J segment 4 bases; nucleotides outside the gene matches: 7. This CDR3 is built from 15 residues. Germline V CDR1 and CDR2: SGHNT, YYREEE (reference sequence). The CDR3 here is CASSGAGVSYNEQFF. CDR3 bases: TGTGCCAGCAGCGGAGCGGGGGTATCATACAATGAGCAGTTCTTC.

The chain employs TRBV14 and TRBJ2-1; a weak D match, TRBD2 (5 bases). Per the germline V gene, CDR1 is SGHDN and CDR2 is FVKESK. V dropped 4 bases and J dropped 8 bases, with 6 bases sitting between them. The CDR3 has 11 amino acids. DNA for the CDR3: TGTGCCAGCAGCCCGGGGTATGAGCAGTTCTTC. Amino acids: CASSPGYEQFF.